Below are 9 T cell receptor beta chains sequenced from a single sample in a study of OX40 agonist ivuxolimab in advanced cancers. Sequencing was performed with immunoSEQ multiplex PCR; in TCRdb, only in-frame clones are kept and a portion is missing. The repertoire holds tens of thousands of clones, 89% seen once, with roughly 40% in the top ten. Sequencing used CD4+ or CD8+ T cells sorted from blood, obtained in a trial of the OX40 agonist ivuxolimab. The receptors derive from an adult with an advanced solid tumor such as melanoma, head and neck, liver or kidney cancer.

The chain uses TRBV10-3 and TRBJ1-6, with a possible D match to TRBD1 (6 bases). This CDR3 region has 15 residues. Germline assignment: CDR1 ENHRY and CDR2 SYGVKD. Trimming took off 0 bases at V and 10 bases at J, with 13 bases between the two ends. CDR3 loop: CAISESKVGGSPLHF. For the CDR3, the DNA is TGTGCCATCAGTGAGTCGAAGGTAGGGGGATCACCCCTCCACTTT.

The V and J genes are TRBV11-2 and TRBJ2-3; no clear D gene. The CDR3 has 14 residues. V lost 5 bases and J lost 1, with 10 bases in between. Germline loops: CDR1 SGHAT, CDR2 FQNNGV. The CDR3 bases are TGTGCCAGCAGCCCTTTTGCGGGCACAGATACGCAGTATTTT. Protein product: CASSPFAGTDTQYF.

The V gene is TRBV11-2, the J gene TRBJ1-1, with no clear D. The CDR3 has 15 amino acids. Trimming removed 1 base at V and 6 bases at J, with 15 bases between. The germline V gene has CDR1 SGHAT and CDR2 FQNNGV. The CDR3 is CASSLGKDPRAEAFF. In nucleotides, the CDR3 is TGTGCCAGCAGCTTAGGTAAGGACCCCCGGGCTGAAGCTTTCTTT.

V gene TRBV6-6 combines with J gene TRBJ1-1; 9 nucleotides align to TRBD1. V dropped 5 bases and J dropped 4; count of bases not matched to a gene: 5. The CDR3 has 14 residues. Germline V gene data show CDR1 as MNHNY and CDR2 as SVGAGI (reference sequence). The CDR3 DNA sequence: TGTGCCAGCAGTGCCGGGACAGGGCCCACTGAAGCTTTCTTT. This gives the protein CASSAGTGPTEAFF.

The chain's CDR3 is CASSYGGIGSPLHF. CDR3 DNA sequence: TGTGCCAGCAGTTACGGCGGAATTGGTTCACCCCTCCACTTT. The V and J genes are TRBV6-5 and TRBJ1-6; D remains unclear. Looked up from germline, CDR1 is MNHEY and CDR2 is SVGAGI. The CDR3 covers 14 residues. Deletions cut 2 bases from V and 9 bases from J, with 11 bases between.

CDR3 protein: CASKDLNSNQPQHF. CDR3 nucleotides: TGTGCCAGCAAAGACCTCAATAGCAATCAGCCCCAGCATTTT. The chain links TRBV28 to TRBJ1-5, with unresolved D. Germline lookup yields CDR1 MDHEN and CDR2 SYDVKM. V lost 7 bases and J lost 0, with 10 bases in between. The CDR3 has 14 residues.

V usage is TRBV4-1 and J usage is TRBJ2-7; 9 bases agree with TRBD2. Unmatched junction bases numbered 5, after V lost 0 bases and J lost 5 bases. The CDR3 consists of 15 residues. Germline V lookup: CDR1 MGHRA, CDR2 YSYEKL. CDR3 nucleotide sequence: TGCGCCAGCAGCCAAGAGTGGATAGCGGGGGACGAGCAGTACTTC. As protein: CASSQEWIAGDEQYF.

The CDR3, as DNA: TGTGCCAGCCCCCCTGAGTACTTC. Its protein product is CASPPEYF. V usage is TRBV2 and J usage is TRBJ2-7, with D unclear. V lost 8 bases and J lost 11, with 7 bases in between. The CDR3 is 8 residues long. Germline CDR1 and CDR2: SNHLY and FYNNEI. Filled out from reference TRBV2 and TRBJ2-7, the complete variable domain reads EPEVTQTPSHQVTQMGQEVILRCVPISNHLYFYWYRQILGQKVEFLVSFYNNEISEKSEIFDDQFSVERPDGSNFTLKIRSTKLEDSAMYFCASPPEYFGPGTRLTVT.

The chain joins TRBV7-9 to TRBJ2-7, with no clear D. The CDR3 spans 14 residues. CDR1 and CDR2 (germline): SEHNR, FQNEAQ (reference sequence). Trimming removed 8 bases at V and 0 bases at J, with 14 bases between. CDR3 nucleotides: TGTGCCAGCTATTCAGTGAGGAGCTCCTACGAGCAGTACTTC. Protein: CASYSVRSSYEQYF.